The clone carrying this TCR beta chain was recorded once. These data originate in a study of cytomegalovirus exposure and HLA in healthy donors. Germline lookup yields CDR1 GTSNPN and CDR2 SVGIG (reference sequence). This CDR3 has 16 residues. V lost 2 bases and J lost 3; bases outside the gene matches: 9. The protocol was immunoSEQ multiplex PCR, while the TCRdb copy is restricted to in-frame clones and leaves out a portion. The repertoire holds around 300,000 clones, with about 86% as singletons. This TCR was recovered from a woman in her late teens or twenties in good health and CMV-seronegative. This rearrangement joins TRBV30 to TRBJ2-7; 11 nucleotides match TRBD1. The sample comprised PBMCs. The CDR3 DNA follows: TGTGCCTGGAGTCGTAGTACCGGGACAGGGGGCTACGAGCAGTACTTC. This gives the protein CAWSRSTGTGGYEQYF.